The count of the clone carrying this TCR beta chain is one. The antigen is undetermined. Germline values: CDR1 LGHNT, CDR2 FRNRAP. V lost 3 bases and J lost 6; bases outside the gene matches: 5. The CDR3 runs 15 residues. Assay used: immunoSEQ multiplex PCR; TCRdb lists only in-frame clones, some missing. This sample carries about 85,000 clones, around nine tenths of them seen once, and the ten largest clones take approximately 2.5%. This entry belongs to a study of PD-1 blockade in classical Hodgkin lymphoma. There was relapse after autologous stem cell transplantation in every patient, and there was variation in brentuximab vedotin exposure. Classifying best responses yielded complete response, partial response or progressive disease. General observations from the study: After ASCT, patients who started nivolumab under 1 year later were excluded.

Sequencing was performed on peripheral blood mononuclear cells (PBMCs), taken before the second cycle of nivolumab. The chain combines TRBV12-5 with TRBJ2-3, with 11 nucleotides matching TRBD1. The TCR originated in a human donor with classical Hodgkin lymphoma. CDR3 amino acids: CASGLGQGAPDTQYF. The CDR3 coding sequence is TGTGCTAGTGGTTTAGGACAGGGGGCGCCGGATACGCAGTATTTT.